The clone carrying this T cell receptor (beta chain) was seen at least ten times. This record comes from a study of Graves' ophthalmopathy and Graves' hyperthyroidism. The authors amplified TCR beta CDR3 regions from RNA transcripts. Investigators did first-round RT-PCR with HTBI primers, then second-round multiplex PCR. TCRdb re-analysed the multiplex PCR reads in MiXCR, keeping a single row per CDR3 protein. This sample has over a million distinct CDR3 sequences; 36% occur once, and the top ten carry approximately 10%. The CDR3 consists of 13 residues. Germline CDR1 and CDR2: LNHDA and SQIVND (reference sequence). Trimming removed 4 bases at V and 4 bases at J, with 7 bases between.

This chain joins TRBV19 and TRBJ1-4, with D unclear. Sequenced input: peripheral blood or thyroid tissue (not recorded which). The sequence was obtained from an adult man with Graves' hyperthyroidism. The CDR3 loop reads CASSTGYNEKLFF. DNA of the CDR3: TGTGCCAGTAGTACGGGATATAATGAAAAACTGTTTTTT.